The rows below give T cell receptor beta chains drawn from one sample of a study of T cells in Graves' hyperthyroidism and ophthalmopathy. TCRdb analysed the multiplex PCR reads with MiXCR anew, one entry per CDR3 protein. The sample holds some 550,000 distinct CDR3 sequences, roughly 20% seen once. Sequenced material: blood. These receptors originate from a man between 18 and 29 years old with Graves' hyperthyroidism. Each CDR3 is given with its conserved first and last residue. Fields, in order: V gene, clone size, J gene, D gene, CDR3 protein, CDR3 DNA. D genes are given only for firm matches. The size field is filled for only some rows; it gives once, few, many or a size class.

TRBV19,few,TRBJ2-7,TRBD1,CASSPTGGLDEQYF,TGTGCCAGTAGCCCGACAGGGGGACTTGACGAGCAGTACTTC
TRBV6-2/TRBV6-3,.,TRBJ1-5,.,CASSYRGSGNQPRHF,TGTGCCAGCAGTTACCGGGGCTCTGGCAATCAGCCCCGGCATTTT
TRBV28,many,TRBJ1-1,TRBD1,CASSLSGTGDTEAFF,TGTGCCAGCAGTTTAAGCGGGACAGGGGACACTGAAGCTTTCTTT
TRBV5-1,many,TRBJ2-7,TRBD2,CASSPRPGGTYEQYF,TGCGCCAGCAGCCCCCGGCCGGGAGGCACCTACGAGCAGTACTTC
TRBV19,many,TRBJ1-2,TRBD1,CASSIWAGTANYGYTF,TGTGCCAGTAGTATCTGGGCCGGGACAGCAAACTATGGCTACACCTTC
TRBV30,.,TRBJ1-3,.,CACRKWRAGNTIYF,TGTGCCTGCCGGAAGTGGAGGGCGGGAAACACCATATATTTT
TRBV5-1,few,TRBJ2-6,.,CASRYREAGANVLTF,TGCGCCAGCAGGTACAGGGAAGCTGGGGCCAACGTCCTGACTTTC
TRBV6-5,many,TRBJ2-7,.,CASSSSGIDYEQYF,TGTGCCAGCAGTTCATCCGGGATTGACTACGAGCAGTACTTC
TRBV18,.,TRBJ1-2,.,CASSPEGRAYGYTF,TGTGCCAGCTCACCAGAAGGCAGGGCCTATGGCTACACCTTC
TRBV13,many,TRBJ2-7,.,CASSLYNYEQYF,TGTGCCAGCAGCTTATACAACTACGAGCAGTACTTC
TRBV6-5,.,TRBJ2-7,.,CASSSEGFSGTYEQYF,TGTGCCAGCAGTTCTGAGGGGTTCTCGGGAACCTACGAGCAGTACTTC
TRBV11-2,many,TRBJ1-1,.,CASSLVPRGNTEAFF,TGTGCCAGCAGCTTAGTTCCCCGAGGGAACACTGAAGCTTTCTTT
TRBV20-1,many,TRBJ1-5,.,CSAENTLSNQPQHF,TGCAGTGCTGAAAATACACTTAGCAATCAGCCCCAGCATTTT
TRBV11-2,many,TRBJ2-2,.,CASSLESTAGELFF,TGTGCCAGCAGCTTAGAAAGTACAGCCGGGGAGCTGTTTTTT
TRBV12-3/TRBV12-4,.,TRBJ2-7,.,CATGGSLSYEQYF,TGTGCCACCGGGGGTAGTCTCTCCTACGAGCAGTACTTC
TRBV7-2,many,TRBJ2-6,TRBD2,CASSSGRAGGFSGANVLTF,TGTGCCAGCAGCTCAGGGCGAGCGGGGGGATTCTCTGGGGCCAACGTCCTGACTTTC
TRBV11-2,many,TRBJ1-2,.,CASSPPRPDYGYTF,TGTGCCAGCAGCCCCCCCAGGCCAGACTATGGCTACACCTTC
TRBV20-1,many,TRBJ1-5,TRBD1,CSASLGQGIQPQHF,TGCAGTGCTAGCCTTGGACAGGGAATACAGCCCCAGCATTTT
TRBV28,many,TRBJ1-6,.,CASSPGTDLTTLHF,TGTGCCAGCAGTCCCGGGACGGATCTCACAACCCTCCACTTT
TRBV28,many,TRBJ1-5,.,CASRQAGVRNQPQHF,TGTGCCAGCAGACAAGCAGGGGTACGCAATCAGCCCCAGCATTTT
TRBV28,.,TRBJ2-2,.,CASSPDQRDTGELFF,TGTGCCAGCAGTCCCGACCAGCGAGACACCGGGGAGCTGTTTTTT
TRBV6-5,many,TRBJ2-7,TRBD2,CASRGGGVYEQYF,TGTGCCAGCAGGGGGGGGGGAGTCTACGAGCAGTACTTC
TRBV12-3/TRBV12-4,.,TRBJ2-7,.,CASSLALGGVDEQYF,TGTGCCAGCAGTTTAGCCCTAGGGGGGGTGGACGAGCAGTACTTC
TRBV6-2/TRBV6-3,many,TRBJ2-2,.,CASSYPRGGPNTGELFF,TGTGCCAGCAGTTACCCGAGGGGGGGGCCGAACACCGGGGAGCTGTTTTTT
TRBV6-5,.,TRBJ1-1,.,CASSYGPVSRPPFEAFF,TGTGCCAGCAGTTATGGGCCAGTTTCAAGGCCGCCCTTTGAGGCTTTCTTT
TRBV20-1,few,TRBJ1-1,.,CSARDVGGVNTEAFF,TGCAGTGCTAGAGATGTGGGGGGGGTGAACACTGAAGCTTTCTTT
TRBV12-3/TRBV12-4,many,TRBJ1-1,TRBD1,CASSVGQLKNTEAFF,TGTGCCAGCAGTGTGGGACAGCTTAAGAACACTGAAGCTTTCTTT
TRBV4-1,few,TRBJ1-1,TRBD1,CASSPSSLRTGVYTEAFF,TGCGCCAGCAGCCCCTCAAGCCTCCGGACAGGAGTATACACTGAAGCTTTCTTT
TRBV27,.,TRBJ2-7,.,CASMEGRSSYEQYF,TGTGCCAGCATGGAGGGTCGGAGCTCCTACGAGCAGTACTTC
TRBV7-6,many,TRBJ2-7,.,CASSLESGYEQYF,TGTGCCAGCAGCTTAGAATCTGGCTACGAGCAGTACTTC
TRBV24-1,few,TRBJ2-4,TRBD1,CATSRGLLAKNIQYF,TGTGCCACCAGTAGGGGGCTTCTAGCCAAAAACATTCAGTACTTC
TRBV30,.,TRBJ2-7,TRBD1,CAWGGGTGTGEQYF,TGTGCCTGGGGAGGTGGGACAGGGACAGGGGAGCAGTACTTC